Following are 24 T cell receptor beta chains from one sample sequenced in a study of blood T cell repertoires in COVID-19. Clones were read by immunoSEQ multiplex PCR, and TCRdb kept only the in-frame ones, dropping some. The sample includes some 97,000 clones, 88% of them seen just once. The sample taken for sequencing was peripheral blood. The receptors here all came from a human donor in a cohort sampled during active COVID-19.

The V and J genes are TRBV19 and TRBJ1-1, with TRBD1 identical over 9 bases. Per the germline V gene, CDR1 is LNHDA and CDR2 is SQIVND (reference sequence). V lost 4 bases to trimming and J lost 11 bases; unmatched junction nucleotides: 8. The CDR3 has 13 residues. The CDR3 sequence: CASSKTGQGYAFF. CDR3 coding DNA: TGTGCCAGTAGTAAGACGGGACAGGGCTACGCTTTCTTT.

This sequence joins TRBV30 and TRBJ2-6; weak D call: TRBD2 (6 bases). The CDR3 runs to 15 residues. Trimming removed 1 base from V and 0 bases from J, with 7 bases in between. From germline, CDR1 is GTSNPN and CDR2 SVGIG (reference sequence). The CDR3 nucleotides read TGTGCCTGGAGTGCCGGGGGCTCTGGGGCCAACGTCCTGACTTTC. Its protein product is CAWSAGGSGANVLTF.

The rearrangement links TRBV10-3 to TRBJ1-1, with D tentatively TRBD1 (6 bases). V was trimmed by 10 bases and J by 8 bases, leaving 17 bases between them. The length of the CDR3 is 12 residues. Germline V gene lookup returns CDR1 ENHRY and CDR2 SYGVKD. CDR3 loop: CATTRIGTEAFF. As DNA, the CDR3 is TGTGCCACCACCCGGATAGGGACAGAAGCTTTCTTT.

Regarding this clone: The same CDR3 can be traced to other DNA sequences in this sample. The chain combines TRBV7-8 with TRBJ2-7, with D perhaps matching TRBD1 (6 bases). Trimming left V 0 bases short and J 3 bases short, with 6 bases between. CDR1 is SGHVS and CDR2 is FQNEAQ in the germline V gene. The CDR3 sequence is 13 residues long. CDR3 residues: CASSLAQGYEQYF. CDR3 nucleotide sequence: TGTGCCAGCAGCTTAGCACAGGGCTACGAGCAGTACTTC. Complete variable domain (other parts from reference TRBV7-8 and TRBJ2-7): GAGVSQSPRYKVAKRGQDVALRCDPISGHVSLFWYQQALGQGPEFLTYFQNEAQLDKSGLPSDRFFAERPEGSVSTLKIQRTQQEDSAVYLCASSLAQGYEQYFGPGTRLTVT.

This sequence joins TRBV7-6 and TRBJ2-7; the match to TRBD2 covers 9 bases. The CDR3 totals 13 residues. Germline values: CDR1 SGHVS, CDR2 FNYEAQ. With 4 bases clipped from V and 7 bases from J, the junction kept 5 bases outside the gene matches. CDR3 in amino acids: CASSYLAGKEQYF. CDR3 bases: TGTGCCAGCAGCTACCTAGCGGGAAAAGAGCAGTACTTC.

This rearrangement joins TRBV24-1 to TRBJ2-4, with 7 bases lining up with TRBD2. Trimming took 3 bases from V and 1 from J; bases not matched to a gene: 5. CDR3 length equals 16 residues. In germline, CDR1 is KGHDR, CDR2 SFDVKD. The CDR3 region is CATSDRRELAKNIQYF. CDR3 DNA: TGTGCCACCAGTGATAGGCGGGAGTTGGCCAAAAACATTCAGTACTTC.

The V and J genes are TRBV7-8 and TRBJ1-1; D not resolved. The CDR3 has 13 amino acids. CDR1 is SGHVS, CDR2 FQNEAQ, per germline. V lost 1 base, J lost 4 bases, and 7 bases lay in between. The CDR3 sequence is CASSLGQITEAFF. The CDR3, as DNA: TGTGCCAGCAGCTTAGGTCAAATCACTGAAGCTTTCTTT.

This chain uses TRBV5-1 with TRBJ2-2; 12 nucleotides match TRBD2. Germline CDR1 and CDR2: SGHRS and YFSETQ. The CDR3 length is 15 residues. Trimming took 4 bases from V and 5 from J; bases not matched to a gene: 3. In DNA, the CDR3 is TGCGCCAGCAGCGGGGGACTAGCGGGTACCGGGGAGCTGTTTTTT. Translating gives CASSGGLAGTGELFF.

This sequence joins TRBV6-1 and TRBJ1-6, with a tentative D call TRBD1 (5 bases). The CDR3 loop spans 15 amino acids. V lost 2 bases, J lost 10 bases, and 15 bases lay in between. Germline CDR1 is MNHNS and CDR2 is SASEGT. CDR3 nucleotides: TGTGCCAGCAGTGAACGCCACGTCGGGGGGTCACCCCTCCACTTT. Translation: CASSERHVGGSPLHF.

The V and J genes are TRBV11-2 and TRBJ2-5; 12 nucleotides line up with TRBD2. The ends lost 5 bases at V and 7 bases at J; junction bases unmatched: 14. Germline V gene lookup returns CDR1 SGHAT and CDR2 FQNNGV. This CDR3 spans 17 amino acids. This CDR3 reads CASSVRTSGTLSRTQYF. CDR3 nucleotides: TGTGCCAGCAGCGTCAGGACTAGCGGGACCCTTTCCAGGACCCAGTACTTC. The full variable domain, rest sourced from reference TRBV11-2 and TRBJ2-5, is EAGVAQSPRYKIIEKRQSVAFWCNPISGHATLYWYQQILGQGPKLLIQFQNNGVVDDSQLPKDRFSAERLKGVDSTLKIQPAKLEDSAVYLCASSVRTSGTLSRTQYFGPGTRLLVL.

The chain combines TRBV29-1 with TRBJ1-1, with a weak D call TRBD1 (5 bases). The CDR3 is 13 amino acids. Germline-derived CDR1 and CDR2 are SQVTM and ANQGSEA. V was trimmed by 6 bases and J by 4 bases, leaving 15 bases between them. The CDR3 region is CSVFRQMGTEAFF. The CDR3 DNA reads TGCAGCGTATTCCGACAGATGGGCACTGAAGCTTTCTTT.

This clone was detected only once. DNA of the CDR3: TGTGCCAGCAGCCCATCAAGTGGGGGGCAGCCCCAGCATTTT. Protein: CASSPSSGGQPQHF. The rearrangement joins TRBV3-1 (or the pseudogene TRBV3-2) to TRBJ1-5, with a tentative D call TRBD1 (5 bases). The CDR3 has 14 amino acids. Trimming took 4 bases from V and 7 from J, leaving 14 bases between them. The V gene's germline CDR1 is LGHDT and CDR2 YNNKEL (reference sequence).

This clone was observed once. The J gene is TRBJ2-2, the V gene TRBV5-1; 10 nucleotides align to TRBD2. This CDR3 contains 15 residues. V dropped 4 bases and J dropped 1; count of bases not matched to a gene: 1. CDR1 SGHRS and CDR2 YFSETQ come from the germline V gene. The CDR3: CASSRTSGNTGELFF. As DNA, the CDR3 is TGCGCCAGCAGCCGGACTAGCGGGAACACCGGGGAGCTGTTTTTT.

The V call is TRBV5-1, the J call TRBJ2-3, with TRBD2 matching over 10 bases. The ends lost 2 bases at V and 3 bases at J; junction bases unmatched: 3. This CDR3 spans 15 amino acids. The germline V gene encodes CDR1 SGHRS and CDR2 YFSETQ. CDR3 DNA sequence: TGCGCCAGCAGCTTAAGCGGGAGGGTAACAGATACGCAGTATTTT. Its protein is CASSLSGRVTDTQYF.

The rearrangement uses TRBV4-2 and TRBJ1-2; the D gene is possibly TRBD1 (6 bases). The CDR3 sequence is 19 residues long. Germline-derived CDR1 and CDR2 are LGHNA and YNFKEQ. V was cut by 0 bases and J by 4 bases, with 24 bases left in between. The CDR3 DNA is TGTGCCAGCAGCCAAGAAAGGGCGACAGGAGACTCGTTTGGCTATGGCTACACCTTC. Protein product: CASSQERATGDSFGYGYTF.

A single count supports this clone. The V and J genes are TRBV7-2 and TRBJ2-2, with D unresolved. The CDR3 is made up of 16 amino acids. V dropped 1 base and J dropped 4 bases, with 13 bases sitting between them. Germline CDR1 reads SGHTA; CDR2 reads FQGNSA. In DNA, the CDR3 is TGTGCCAGCAGCTTAGGTAGCTTTCGTATCACCGGGGAGCTGTTTTTT. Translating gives CASSLGSFRITGELFF.

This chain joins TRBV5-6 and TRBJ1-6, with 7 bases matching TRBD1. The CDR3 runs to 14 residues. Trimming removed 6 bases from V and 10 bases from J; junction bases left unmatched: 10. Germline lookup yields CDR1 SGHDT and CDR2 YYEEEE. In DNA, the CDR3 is TGTGCCAGCACCCAAAGGGGGCGGCAGTCACCCCTCCACTTT. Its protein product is CASTQRGRQSPLHF.

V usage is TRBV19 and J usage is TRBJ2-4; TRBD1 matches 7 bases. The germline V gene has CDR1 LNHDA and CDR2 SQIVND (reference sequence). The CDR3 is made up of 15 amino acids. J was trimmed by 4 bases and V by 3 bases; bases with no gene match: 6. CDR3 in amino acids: CASSIGTERKNIQYF. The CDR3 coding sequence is TGTGCCAGTAGTATCGGGACAGAGAGGAAAAACATTCAGTACTTC.

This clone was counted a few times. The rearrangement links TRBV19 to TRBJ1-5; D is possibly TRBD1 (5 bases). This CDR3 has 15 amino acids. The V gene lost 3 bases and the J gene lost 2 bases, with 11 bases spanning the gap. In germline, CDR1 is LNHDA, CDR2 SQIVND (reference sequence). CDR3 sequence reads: CASSISGVRNQPQHF. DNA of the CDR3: TGTGCCAGTAGTATCTCGGGGGTCCGCAATCAGCCCCAGCATTTT.

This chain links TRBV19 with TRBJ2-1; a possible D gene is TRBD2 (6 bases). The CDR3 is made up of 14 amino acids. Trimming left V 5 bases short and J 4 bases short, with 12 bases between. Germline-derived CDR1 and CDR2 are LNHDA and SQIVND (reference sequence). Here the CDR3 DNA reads TGTGCCAGTAGTGCCCGACTAGAGTACAATGAGCAGTTCTTC. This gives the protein CASSARLEYNEQFF.

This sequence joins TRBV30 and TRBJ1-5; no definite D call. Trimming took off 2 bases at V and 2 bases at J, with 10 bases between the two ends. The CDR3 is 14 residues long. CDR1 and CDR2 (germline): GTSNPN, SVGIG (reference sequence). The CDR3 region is CAWSTGLGNQPQHF. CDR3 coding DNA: TGTGCCTGGAGTACGGGGTTGGGCAATCAGCCCCAGCATTTT.

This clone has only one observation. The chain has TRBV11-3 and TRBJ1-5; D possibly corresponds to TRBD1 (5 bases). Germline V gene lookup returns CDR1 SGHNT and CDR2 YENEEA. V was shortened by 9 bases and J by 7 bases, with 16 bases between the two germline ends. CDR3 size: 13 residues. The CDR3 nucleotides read TGTGCCAGGCGGGGGAAGGGCGGGCAGCCCCAGCATTTT. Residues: CARRGKGGQPQHF.

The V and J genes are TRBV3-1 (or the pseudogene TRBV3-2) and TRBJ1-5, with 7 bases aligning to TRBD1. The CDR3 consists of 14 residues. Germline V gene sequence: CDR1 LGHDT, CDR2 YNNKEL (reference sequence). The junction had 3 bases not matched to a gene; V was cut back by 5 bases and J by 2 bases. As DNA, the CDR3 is TGTGCCAGCAGCGAAACAGGGGGCAATCAGCCCCAGCATTTT. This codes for CASSETGGNQPQHF.

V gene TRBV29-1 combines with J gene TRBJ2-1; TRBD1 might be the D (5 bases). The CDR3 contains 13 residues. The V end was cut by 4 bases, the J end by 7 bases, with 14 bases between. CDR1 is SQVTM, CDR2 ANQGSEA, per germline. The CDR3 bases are TGCAGCGTTGGAAAGGGGCGGCAAAATGAGCAGTTCTTC. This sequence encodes CSVGKGRQNEQFF.